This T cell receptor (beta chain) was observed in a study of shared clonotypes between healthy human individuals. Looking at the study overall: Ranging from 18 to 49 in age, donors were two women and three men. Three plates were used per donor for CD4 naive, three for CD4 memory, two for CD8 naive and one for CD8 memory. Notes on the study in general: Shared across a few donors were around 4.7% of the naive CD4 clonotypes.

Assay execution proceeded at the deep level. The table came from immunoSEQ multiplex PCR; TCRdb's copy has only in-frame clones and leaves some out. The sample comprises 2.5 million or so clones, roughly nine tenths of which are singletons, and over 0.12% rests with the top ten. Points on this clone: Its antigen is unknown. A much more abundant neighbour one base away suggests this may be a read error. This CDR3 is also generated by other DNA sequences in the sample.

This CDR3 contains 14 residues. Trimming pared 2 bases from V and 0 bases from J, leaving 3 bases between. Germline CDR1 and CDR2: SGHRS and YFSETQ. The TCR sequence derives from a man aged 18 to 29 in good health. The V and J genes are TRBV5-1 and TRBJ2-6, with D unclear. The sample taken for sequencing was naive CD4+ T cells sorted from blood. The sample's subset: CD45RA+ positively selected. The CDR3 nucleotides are TGCGCCAGCAGCTTCGGCTCTGGGGCCAACGTCCTGACTTTC. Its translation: CASSFGSGANVLTF.